These 26 T cell receptor beta chains were sequenced from one sample in a study of liver allograft versus peripheral blood T cells. For the study at large: Blood and transplanted-liver T cell receptor repertoires from recipients were compared.

Using its own MiXCR run on the reads, TCRdb lists one record per CDR3 protein. The sample lists around 6,400 distinct CDR3 sequences, roughly 17% occurring once. The receptor set was obtained from a human patient who had a liver transplant. Some T cells may arise from the graft donor.

This clonotype is termed medium-sized (0.01 to 0.1%). The chain uses TRBV18 and TRBJ2-7, with D unclear. Germline V gene sequence: CDR1 KGHSH, CDR2 LQKENI. V gave up 2 bases and J gave up 5 bases, with 16 bases separating them. This CDR3 is built from 15 residues. In DNA, the CDR3 is TGTGCCAGCTCACCAACCCGGCTCTTGGCCCACGAGCAGTACTTC. It translates to CASSPTRLLAHEQYF.

The CDR3 loop is CASSAREGETQYF. The CDR3 nucleotides read TGTGCCAGCAGTGCCAGGGAAGGGGAGACCCAGTACTTC. This chain joins TRBV6-1 and TRBJ2-5, with a tentative D call TRBD1 (5 bases). Germline V CDR1 and CDR2: MNHNS, SASEGT. V dropped 4 bases and J dropped 5 bases, with 11 bases sitting between them. The CDR3 consists of 13 residues.

The sample holds a few counts of this clonotype. V usage is TRBV12-3 or TRBV12-4 and J usage is TRBJ1-1; perhaps TRBD1 as D (5 bases). The CDR3 spans 13 residues. V gave up 9 bases and J gave up 6 bases, with 17 bases separating them. The CDR3 sequence: CASLVQGWPEAFF. The DNA for the CDR3 is TGTGCCAGTTTGGTCCAGGGATGGCCTGAAGCTTTCTTT.

This clonotype is labeled as medium-sized. V usage is TRBV6-1 and J usage is TRBJ1-5, with 10 bases fitting TRBD1. This CDR3 has 14 residues. Germline trimming cut 4 bases from V and 7 bases from J; bases unmatched to any gene: 4. Germline CDR1 is MNHNS and CDR2 is SASEGT. The chain's CDR3 is CASSGQGAGQPQHF. In nucleotides, the CDR3 is TGTGCCAGCAGTGGACAGGGGGCCGGCCAGCCCCAGCATTTT.

The V gene is TRBV3-1, the J gene TRBJ2-3; D might be TRBD2 (6 bases). This CDR3 is 14 amino acids long. V lost 4 bases, J lost 2 bases, and 10 bases lay in between. In germline, CDR1 is LGHDT, CDR2 YNNKEL (reference sequence). The CDR3 coding sequence is TGTGCCAGCAGCCGAGGAGGGAACACAGATACGCAGTATTTT. It is translated as CASSRGGNTDTQYF.

This clonotype was observed a few times. CDR3 bases: TGTGCCAGCAGTAACAGGGGAGGGACCTACAATGAGCAGTTCTTC. Translated: CASSNRGGTYNEQFF. The chain couples TRBV28 to TRBJ2-1, with D perhaps assigned TRBD1 or TRBD2 (7 bases each). Trimming pared 5 bases from V and 2 bases from J, leaving 13 bases between. Germline assignment: CDR1 MDHEN and CDR2 SYDVKM. There are 15 residues in the CDR3.

By frequency in the sample, this clonotype is medium-sized. The genes are TRBV19 and TRBJ1-2, with TRBD1 as a possible D gene (6 bases). CDR3 size: 13 residues. Germline assignment: CDR1 LNHDA and CDR2 SQIVND (reference sequence). V lost 7 bases and J lost 1, with 10 bases in between. The DNA of the CDR3 is TGTGCCAGTACGGGGGACAATAACTATGGCTACACCTTC. Its translation is CASTGDNNYGYTF.

The chain combines TRBV30 with TRBJ2-1; 12 bases line up with TRBD1. After removal of 3 bases from V and 8 bases from J, the junction contained 5 bases not matched to a gene. This CDR3 contains 14 residues. Germline CDR1 reads GTSNPN; CDR2 reads SVGIG (reference sequence). CDR3 in amino acids: CAWRGTGGGDEQFF. The CDR3 nucleotides read TGTGCCTGGAGAGGGACAGGGGGCGGGGATGAGCAGTTCTTC.

By frequency in the sample, this clonotype is medium-sized (0.01 to 0.1%). Written as DNA, the CDR3 is TGTGCCAGCTCACCCCTAAGCTCTGGGGCCAACGTCCTGACTTTC. The encoded protein is CASSPLSSGANVLTF. The V call is TRBV18, the J call TRBJ2-6; D is undetermined. Germline V lookup: CDR1 KGHSH, CDR2 LQKENI. The V end lost 3 bases, the J end lost 0 bases, and 6 bases lay between the germline ends. The CDR3 loop spans 15 amino acids.

The rearrangement uses TRBV6-1 and TRBJ2-3, with TRBD2 as a possible D gene (6 bases). This CDR3 is built from 15 residues. Germline CDR1 is MNHNS and CDR2 is SASEGT. V was trimmed by 8 bases and J by 5 bases, leaving 20 bases between them. The CDR3 nucleotides are TGTGCCAGCTCCCTCTTTGGGGACGGGGGAGATACGCAGTATTTT. It yields the protein CASSLFGDGGDTQYF.

The chain links TRBV7-9 to TRBJ1-1; D ambiguous. The CDR3 covers 13 residues. Germline lookup yields CDR1 SEHNR and CDR2 FQNEAQ (reference sequence). Trimming took off 2 bases at V and 4 bases at J, with 8 bases between the two ends. The CDR3 coding sequence is TGTGCCAGCAGCTTAAACAGCGGCACTGAAGCTTTCTTT. This translates into CASSLNSGTEAFF.

The chain joins TRBV20-1 to TRBJ2-3, with TRBD2 matching 9 bases. J gave up 6 bases and V 0 bases, and 7 bases lay outside the gene matches. CDR3 length equals 15 residues. The V gene's germline CDR1 is DFQATT and CDR2 SNEGSKA (reference sequence). In DNA, the CDR3 is TGCAGTGCTAGAGAGGGTGCGGGAGGGGGGGATACGCAGTATTTT. This encodes CSAREGAGGGDTQYF.

This clonotype is deemed medium-sized. V usage is TRBV19 and J usage is TRBJ1-2; TRBD1 might be the D (5 bases). This CDR3 is built from 16 residues. The ends were cut back, 1 base at V and 5 bases at J, with 17 bases in the middle. Germline V CDR1 and CDR2: LNHDA, SQIVND (reference sequence). The CDR3 DNA is TGTGCCAGTAGTATAGCCGGTTCACAGGCTGGGTATGGCTACACCTTC. It codes for CASSIAGSQAGYGYTF.

This clonotype was detected only a few times. This chain uses TRBV20-1 with TRBJ1-2; D unresolved. The length of the CDR3 is 13 residues. The ends were cut back, 6 bases at V and 4 bases at J, with 15 bases in the middle. Germline CDR1 reads DFQATT; CDR2 reads SNEGSKA (reference sequence). CDR3 residues: CSAVDGTLYGYTF. The CDR3 DNA reads as TGCAGTGCCGTGGACGGAACCCTCTATGGCTACACCTTC.

This clonotype is medium-sized within its sample. V is TRBV6-5 and J is TRBJ1-6; TRBD1 agrees at 10 bases. This CDR3 spans 18 amino acids. Germline V gives CDR1 MNHEY, CDR2 SVGAGI. V was pared by 4 bases and J by 0 bases, with 6 bases of the junction left unmatched. The CDR3: CASSSRDRGGSYNSPLHF. For the CDR3, the DNA is TGTGCCAGCAGTTCCCGGGACAGGGGTGGCTCCTATAATTCACCCCTCCACTTT.

The rearrangement uses TRBV24-1 and TRBJ2-5, with 13 bases fitting TRBD2. CDR1 is KGHDR and CDR2 is SFDVKD in the germline V gene. CDR3 length equals 13 residues. V was clipped by 11 bases and J by 3 bases; unmatched bases: 2. In DNA, the CDR3 is TGTGCCAACGGGACTAGCGGGAAAGAGACCCAGTACTTC. Translation: CANGTSGKETQYF.

This clonotype was observed at least ten times. The chain has TRBV19 and TRBJ1-1; D unclear. CDR1 LNHDA and CDR2 SQIVND come from the germline V gene (reference sequence). The CDR3 is made up of 13 amino acids. V dropped 6 bases and J dropped 3 bases, with 11 bases sitting between them. The CDR3 nucleotides read TGTGCCAGTAGGAGGGCAGATGACACTGAAGCTTTCTTT. Protein: CASRRADDTEAFF.

Judged by abundance, this clonotype is medium-sized. The chain has TRBV18 and TRBJ2-1, with 8 bases aligning to TRBD2. J gave up 6 bases and V 3 bases, and 7 bases lay outside the gene matches. The CDR3 consists of 15 residues. Germline assignment: CDR1 KGHSH and CDR2 LQKENI. This CDR3 is CASSPTGGLGNEQFF. The CDR3 DNA follows: TGTGCCAGCTCACCCACGGGGGGACTAGGCAATGAGCAGTTCTTC. Combining the CDR3 with reference TRBV18 and TRBJ2-1 gives the whole variable domain NAGVMQNPRHLVRRRGQEARLRCSPMKGHSHVYWYRQLPEEGLKFMVYLQKENIIDESGMPKERFSAEFPKEGPSILRIQQVVRGDSAAYFCASSPTGGLGNEQFFGPGTRLTVL.

Sample share makes this clonotype medium-sized. The gene calls are TRBV5-4 and TRBJ1-6, with 7 bases aligning to TRBD1. The CDR3 consists of 15 residues. Looked up from germline, CDR1 is SGHNT and CDR2 is YYREEE (reference sequence). V dropped 3 bases and J dropped 6; count of bases not matched to a gene: 6. CDR3 sequence: CASSSEQGTNSPLHF. CDR3 in DNA: TGTGCCAGCAGCTCAGAACAGGGGACTAATTCACCCCTCCACTTT.

This clonotype is labeled medium-sized (0.01 to 0.1%). The chain joins TRBV27 to TRBJ1-2; D possibly corresponds to TRBD1 (5 bases). Trimming removed 3 bases from V and 7 bases from J, with 12 bases in between. Germline assignment: CDR1 MNHEY and CDR2 SMNVEV (reference sequence). This CDR3 is 13 amino acids long. Here the CDR3 DNA reads TGTGCCAGCAGTTTCGGGGGGTACGGTGGCTACACCTTC. Its translation is CASSFGGYGGYTF.

This clonotype is medium-sized in the sample. This chain joins TRBV10-3 and TRBJ2-7; D is perhaps TRBD1 or TRBD2 (5 bases each). The CDR3 is 15 residues long. CDR1 and CDR2 from the germline V gene are ENHRY and SYGVKD. Trimming removed 5 bases from V and 5 bases from J, with 19 bases in between. Here the CDR3 reads CAISPGLLGPHEQYF. CDR3 sequence (DNA): TGTGCCATCAGTCCAGGACTCCTGGGGCCTCACGAGCAGTACTTC.

This clonotype was counted between two and nine times. This chain uses TRBV30 with TRBJ2-1; D is ambiguous. V lost 8 bases and J 1 base, leaving 12 bases between the germline ends. Germline CDR1 is GTSNPN and CDR2 is SVGIG (reference sequence). The length of the CDR3 is 13 residues. For the CDR3, the DNA is TGTGCCGGCACCTCCCGGTCCTACAATGAGCAGTTCTTC. Protein sequence: CAGTSRSYNEQFF.

The table lists this clonotype with many counts. The chain is built from TRBV12-5 and TRBJ2-4; a weak D match, TRBD1 (6 bases). Germline V lookup: CDR1 LGHNT, CDR2 FRNRAP. Trimming left V 5 bases short and J 0 bases short, with 14 bases between. The length of the CDR3 is 16 residues. The CDR3 sequence is CASGPDSKLAKNIQYF. In nucleotides, the CDR3 is TGTGCTAGTGGTCCGGACAGCAAGCTAGCCAAAAACATTCAGTACTTC.

In its sample, this clonotype ranks as medium-sized (0.01 to 0.1%). The chain joins TRBV12-3 or TRBV12-4 to TRBJ1-2; D remains ambiguous. The germline V and J ends were trimmed by 0 bases and 0 bases, with 5 bases remaining between them. This CDR3 region has 14 residues. In nucleotides, the CDR3 is TGTGCCAGCAGTTTAGCCGCATCTAACTATGGCTACACCTTC. It yields the protein CASSLAASNYGYTF.

The chain uses TRBV5-6 and TRBJ1-6, with D uncertain. This CDR3 is 14 amino acids long. Trimming removed 0 bases from V and 9 bases from J, with 10 bases in between. The germline gives CDR1 SGHDT, CDR2 YYEEEE. Here the CDR3 reads CASSLGVVGSPLHF. The CDR3 coding sequence is TGTGCCAGCAGCTTGGGAGTTGTGGGTTCACCCCTCCACTTT.

By share, this clonotype ranks as medium-sized. A read error may account for a junction end that differs from germline. This chain connects TRBV19 to TRBJ2-7; 8 nucleotides match TRBD1. Germline loops: CDR1 LNHDA, CDR2 SQIVND (reference sequence). This CDR3 comprises 14 residues. The CDR3 nucleotides read TGTGCCAGTACCGAGACAGGGGTCTCCAACGAGCAGTACTTC. Translation gives CASTETGVSNEQYF.